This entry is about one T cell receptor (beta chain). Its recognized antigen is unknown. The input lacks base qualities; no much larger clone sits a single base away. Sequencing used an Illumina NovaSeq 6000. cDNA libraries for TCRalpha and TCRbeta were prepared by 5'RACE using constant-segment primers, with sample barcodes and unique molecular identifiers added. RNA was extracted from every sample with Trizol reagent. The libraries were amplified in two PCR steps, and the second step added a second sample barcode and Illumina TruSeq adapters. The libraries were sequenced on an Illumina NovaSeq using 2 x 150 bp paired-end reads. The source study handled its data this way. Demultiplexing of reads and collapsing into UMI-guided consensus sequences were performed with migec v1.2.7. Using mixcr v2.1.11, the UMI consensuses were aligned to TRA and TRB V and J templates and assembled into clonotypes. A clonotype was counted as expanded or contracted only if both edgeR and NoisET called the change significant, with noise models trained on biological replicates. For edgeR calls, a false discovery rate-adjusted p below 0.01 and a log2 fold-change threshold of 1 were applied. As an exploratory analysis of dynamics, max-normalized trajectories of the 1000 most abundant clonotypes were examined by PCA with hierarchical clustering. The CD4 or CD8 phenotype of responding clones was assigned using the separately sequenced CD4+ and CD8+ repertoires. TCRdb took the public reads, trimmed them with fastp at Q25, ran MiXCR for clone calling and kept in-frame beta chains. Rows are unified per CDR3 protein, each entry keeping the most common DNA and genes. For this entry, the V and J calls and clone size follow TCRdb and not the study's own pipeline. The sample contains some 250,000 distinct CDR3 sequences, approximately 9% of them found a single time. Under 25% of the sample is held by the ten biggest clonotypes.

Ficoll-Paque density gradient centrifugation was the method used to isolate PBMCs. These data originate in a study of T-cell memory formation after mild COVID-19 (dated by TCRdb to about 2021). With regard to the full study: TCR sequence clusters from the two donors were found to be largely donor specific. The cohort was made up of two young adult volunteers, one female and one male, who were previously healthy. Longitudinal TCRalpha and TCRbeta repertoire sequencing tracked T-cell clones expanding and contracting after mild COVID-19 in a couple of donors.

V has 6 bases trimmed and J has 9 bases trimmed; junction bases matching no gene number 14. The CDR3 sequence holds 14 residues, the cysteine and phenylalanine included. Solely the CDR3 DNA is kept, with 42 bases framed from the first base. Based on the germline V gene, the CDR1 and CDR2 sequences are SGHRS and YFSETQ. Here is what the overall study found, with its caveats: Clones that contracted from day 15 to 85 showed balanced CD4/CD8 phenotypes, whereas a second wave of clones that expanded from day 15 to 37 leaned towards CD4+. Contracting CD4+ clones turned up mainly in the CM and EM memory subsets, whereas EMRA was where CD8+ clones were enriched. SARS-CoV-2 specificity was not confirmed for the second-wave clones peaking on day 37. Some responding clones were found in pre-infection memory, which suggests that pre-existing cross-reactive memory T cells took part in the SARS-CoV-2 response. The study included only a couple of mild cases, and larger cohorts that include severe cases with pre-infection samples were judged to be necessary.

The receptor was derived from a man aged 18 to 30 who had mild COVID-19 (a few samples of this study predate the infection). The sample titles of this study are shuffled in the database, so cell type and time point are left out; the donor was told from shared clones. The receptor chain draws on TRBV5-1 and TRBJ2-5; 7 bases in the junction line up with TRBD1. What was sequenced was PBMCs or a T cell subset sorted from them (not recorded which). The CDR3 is CASNPRQGQSAQYF. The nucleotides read TGCGCCAGCAACCCGAGACAGGGCCAGTCGGCCCAGTACTTC.